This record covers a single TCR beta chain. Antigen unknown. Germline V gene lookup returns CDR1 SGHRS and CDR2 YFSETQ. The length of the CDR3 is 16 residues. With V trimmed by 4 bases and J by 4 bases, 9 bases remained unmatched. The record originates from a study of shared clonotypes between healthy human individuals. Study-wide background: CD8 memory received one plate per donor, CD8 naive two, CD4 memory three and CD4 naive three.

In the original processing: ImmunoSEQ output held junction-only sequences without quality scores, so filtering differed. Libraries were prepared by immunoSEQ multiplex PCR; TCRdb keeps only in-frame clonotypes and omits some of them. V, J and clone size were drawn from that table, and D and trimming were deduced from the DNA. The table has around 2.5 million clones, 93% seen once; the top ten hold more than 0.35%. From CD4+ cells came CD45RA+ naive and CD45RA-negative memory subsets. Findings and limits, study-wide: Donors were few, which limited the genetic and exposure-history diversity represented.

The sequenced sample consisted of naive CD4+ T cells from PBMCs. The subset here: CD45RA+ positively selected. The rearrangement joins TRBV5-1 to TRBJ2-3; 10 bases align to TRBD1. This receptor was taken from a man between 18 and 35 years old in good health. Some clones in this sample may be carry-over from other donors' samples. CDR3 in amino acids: CASSTGDRGRADTQYF. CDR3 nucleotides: TGCGCCAGCAGCACCGGAGACAGGGGGCGAGCAGATACGCAGTATTTT.